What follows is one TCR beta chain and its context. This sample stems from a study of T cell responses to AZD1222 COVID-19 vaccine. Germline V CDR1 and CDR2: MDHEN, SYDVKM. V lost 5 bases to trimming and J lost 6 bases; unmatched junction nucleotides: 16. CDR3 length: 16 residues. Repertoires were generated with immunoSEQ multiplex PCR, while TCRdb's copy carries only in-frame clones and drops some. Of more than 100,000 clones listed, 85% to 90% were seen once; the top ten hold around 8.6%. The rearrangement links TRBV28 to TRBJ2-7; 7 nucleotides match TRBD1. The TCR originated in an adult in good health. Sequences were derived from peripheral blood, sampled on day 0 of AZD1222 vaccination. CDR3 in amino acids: CASSTPGTAKALEQYF. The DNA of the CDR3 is TGTGCCAGCAGTACTCCCGGGACAGCGAAGGCTCTCGAGCAGTACTTC.